This TCR beta chain was retrieved from a study of human T cells and chemical hapten exposure. Study-level points and caveats: TCRs above 1 in 1000 frequency stayed constant with DPC sensitization. Versus controls, expanded TCRs had significantly more large CDR3 similarity clusters.

This clonotype was detected ten times or more. Its antigen is not known. Regarding time point: patch test 2, 6 weeks after DPC sensitization. As for treatment: therapeutic diphenylcyclopropenone sensitization with weekly scalp DPC. TCRdb reprocessed the RACE reads via MiXCR and lists one record per CDR3 protein. Seen here are 350,000 to 400,000 distinct CDR3 sequences, just under 6.5% observed once, and the top ten hold about 5%. CDR1 and CDR2 from the germline V gene are DFQATT and SNEGSKA (reference sequence). V was pared by 5 bases and J by 10 bases, with 17 bases between. The CDR3 is made up of 12 amino acids.

This chain uses TRBV20-1 with TRBJ1-2, with D possibly TRBD1 on 5 matching bases. The specimen was whole blood, collected in connection with sensitization to the hapten diphenylcyclopropenone (DPC). The receptor was isolated from a woman between 18 and 29 years old with alopecia areata. Some clones in this sample may be carry-over from other donors' samples. This chain's CDR3 is CSAPSWGGDYTF. The CDR3 DNA reads TGCAGTGCTCCATCCTGGGGGGGTGACTACACCTTC.